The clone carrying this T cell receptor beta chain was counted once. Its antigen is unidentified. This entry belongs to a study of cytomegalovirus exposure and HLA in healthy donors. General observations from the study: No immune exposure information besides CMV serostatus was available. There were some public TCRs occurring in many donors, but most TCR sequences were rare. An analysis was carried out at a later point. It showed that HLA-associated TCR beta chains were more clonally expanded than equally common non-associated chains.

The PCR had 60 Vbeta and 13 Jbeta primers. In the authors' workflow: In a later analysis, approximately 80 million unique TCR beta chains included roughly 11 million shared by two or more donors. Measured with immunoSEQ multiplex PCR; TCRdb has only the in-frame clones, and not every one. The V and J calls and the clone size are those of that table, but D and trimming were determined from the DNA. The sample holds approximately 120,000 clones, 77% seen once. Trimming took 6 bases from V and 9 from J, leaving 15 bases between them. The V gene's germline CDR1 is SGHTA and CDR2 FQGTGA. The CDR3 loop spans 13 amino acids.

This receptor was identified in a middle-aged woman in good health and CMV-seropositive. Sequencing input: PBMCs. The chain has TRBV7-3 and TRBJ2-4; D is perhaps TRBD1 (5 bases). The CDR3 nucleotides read TGTGCCAGCAGTCTTACTACTCAGGGCATTCAGTACTTC. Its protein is CASSLTTQGIQYF.